Following are 21 T cell receptor beta chains from one sample sequenced in a study of T cells in Graves' hyperthyroidism and ophthalmopathy. The source material, RNA transcripts, was used to amplify TCR beta CDR3 regions. HTBI primers were the set used in a first-round RT-PCR of the TCR CDR3. From the multiplex PCR reads, TCRdb called clonotypes with MiXCR, one entry per CDR3 protein. This sample yields some 600,000 distinct CDR3 sequences, of which roughly 46% are seen a single time; just under 8.5% belongs to the top ten. Input material: peripheral blood or thyroid tissue (not recorded which). These TCRs come from a woman under 30 with Graves' hyperthyroidism.

This clonotype was counted a few times. The chain uses TRBV9 and TRBJ1-4, with D possibly TRBD1 on 5 matching bases. This CDR3 has 17 amino acids. V lost 0 bases to trimming and J lost 0 bases, with 12 bases between them. Germline loops: CDR1 SGDLS, CDR2 YYNGEE. The CDR3 sequence is CASSVATGGATNEKLFF. The CDR3 DNA reads as TGTGCCAGCAGCGTAGCTACCGGGGGAGCAACTAATGAAAAACTGTTTTTT.

This clonotype was counted ten times or more. The rearrangement uses TRBV29-1 and TRBJ2-7; 11 bases match TRBD2. Trimming took 4 bases from V and 2 from J; bases not matched to a gene: 4. From germline, CDR1 is SQVTM and CDR2 ANQGSEA. The length of the CDR3 is 14 residues. CDR3 in DNA: TGCAGCGTTGGTGGGACTAGCGGAGCCTACGAGCAGTACTTC. It yields the protein CSVGGTSGAYEQYF.

This clonotype was seen just once. V and J are TRBV2 and TRBJ2-6; tentative D call: TRBD2 (5 bases). The length of the CDR3 is 14 residues. The germline V gene has CDR1 SNHLY and CDR2 FYNNEI. V lost 8 bases and J 0 bases, leaving 8 bases between the germline ends. The chain's CDR3 is CASQTISGANVLTF. The CDR3 coding sequence is TGTGCCAGCCAGACTATCTCTGGGGCCAACGTCCTGACTTTC.

This clonotype was detected only a few times. CDR3 bases: TGCAGTGCTAGCTCGACAGGCCCAAATGAAAAACTGTTTTTT. This translates into CSASSTGPNEKLFF. The V call is TRBV20-1, the J call TRBJ1-4; TRBD1 is a possible D gene (6 bases). Trimming pared 3 bases from V and 5 bases from J, leaving 13 bases between. This CDR3 comprises 14 residues. CDR1 and CDR2 from the germline V gene are DFQATT and SNEGSKA (reference sequence).

The chain is built from TRBV7-2 and TRBJ2-5, with unresolved D. Germline assignment: CDR1 SGHTA and CDR2 FQGNSA. The CDR3 is 13 residues long. V lost 5 bases to trimming and J lost 5 bases, with 12 bases between them. The CDR3 nucleotides read TGTGCCAGCAGCCAGCTAGTTCTGGAGACCCAGTACTTC. Amino acid sequence: CASSQLVLETQYF.

Here the CDR3 DNA reads TGTGCCAGCAGTTACGCCTCCCCCCTAGATTCGTCCTACGAGCAGTACTTC. Translating it yields CASSYASPLDSSYEQYF. The chain has TRBV2 and TRBJ2-7, with no clear D. This CDR3 region has 17 residues. Trimming took 5 bases from V and 1 from J, leaving 21 bases between them. Germline V gene sequence: CDR1 SNHLY, CDR2 FYNNEI.

This chain uses TRBV7-2 with TRBJ1-2, with D maybe TRBD1 (6 bases). V lost 1 base and J lost 2, with 11 bases in between. Germline CDR1 is SGHTA and CDR2 is FQGNSA. The CDR3 extends over 15 amino acids. The CDR3 spells CASSLETGQNYGYTF. DNA for the CDR3: TGTGCCAGCAGCTTAGAAACAGGGCAAAACTATGGCTACACCTTC.

The rearrangement uses TRBV24-1 and TRBJ1-2; D unresolved. V was cut by 7 bases and J by 0 bases, with 8 bases left in between. This CDR3 is 13 amino acids long. Germline CDR1 KGHDR, CDR2 SFDVKD. CDR3 protein: CATSVIANYGYTF. The CDR3 bases are TGTGCCACCAGCGTGATAGCTAACTATGGCTACACCTTC.

This clonotype turned up a few times. V is TRBV7-3 and J is TRBJ1-4, with D unresolved. The end of the DNA is better explained by TRBJ2-2, so the J call may be wrong. Germline V gives CDR1 SGHTA, CDR2 FQGTGA. This CDR3 has 14 residues. Here the CDR3 reads CASSLSHDGRELFF. Here the CDR3 DNA reads TGTGCCAGCAGCTTAAGTCATGACGGACGGGAGCTGTTTTTT.

The chain employs TRBV7-8 and TRBJ2-7; a weak D match, TRBD1 (6 bases). The CDR3 spans 15 residues. V lost 5 bases and J 0 bases, leaving 14 bases between the germline ends. In germline, CDR1 is SGHVS, CDR2 FQNEAQ. The CDR3, as DNA: TGTGCCAGCAGCAAAATCGACAGGAGCTCCTACGAGCAGTACTTC. Its protein product is CASSKIDRSSYEQYF.

The chain employs TRBV25-1 and TRBJ1-2; D is unclear. The CDR3 covers 14 residues. Germline V gene data show CDR1 as MGHDK and CDR2 as SYGVNS. The CDR3 DNA is TGTGCTAGAGCTCCACGTACTTCTAACTATGGCTACACCTTC. Residues: CARAPRTSNYGYTF.

The sample holds a few counts of this clonotype. The chain joins TRBV7-9 to TRBJ1-1; D is unclear. Germline assignment: CDR1 SEHNR and CDR2 FQNEAQ (reference sequence). CDR3 length: 11 amino acids. V was shortened by 5 bases and J by 9 bases, with 10 bases between the two germline ends. Here the CDR3 reads CASSLSSQAFF. CDR3 in DNA: TGTGCCAGCAGCCTTTCGTCCCAAGCTTTCTTT.

The chain recombines TRBV19 with TRBJ2-2; D is undetermined. The V gene lost 4 bases and the J gene lost 7 bases, with 7 bases spanning the gap. CDR1 and CDR2 from the germline V gene are LNHDA and SQIVND (reference sequence). The CDR3 runs 12 residues. The DNA for the CDR3 is TGTGCCAGTAGTACAAATATCGGGGAGCTGTTTTTT. Amino acids: CASSTNIGELFF.

This clonotype has more than one count but fewer than ten. For the CDR3, the DNA is TGTGCCAGCAGTTTTATCGACGGGATCGGGTATGGCTACACCTTC. Translated, it gives CASSFIDGIGYGYTF. The V and J genes are TRBV7-9 and TRBJ1-2; unclear D gene. CDR3 length equals 15 residues. CDR1 and CDR2 (germline): SEHNR, FQNEAQ (reference sequence). V shed 6 bases and J shed 5 bases, with 19 bases lying between them.

This clonotype has more than one count but fewer than ten. The CDR3 sequence: CASSQREGQGNTIYF. The CDR3 nucleotides are TGCGCCAGCAGCCAGAGAGAGGGACAGGGAAACACCATATATTTT. The V gene is TRBV4-3, the J gene TRBJ1-3; TRBD1 matches at 7 bases. This CDR3 has 15 amino acids. Germline V gives CDR1 LGHNA, CDR2 YSLEER. V lost 3 bases to trimming and J lost 4 bases; unmatched junction nucleotides: 6.

This clonotype was recorded at least ten times. This chain joins TRBV25-1 and TRBJ1-1; 12 nucleotides align to TRBD1. V shed 1 base and J 5 bases; nucleotides not matched to a gene: 5. CDR3 size: 16 residues. Germline CDR1 and CDR2: MGHDK and SYGVNS. In DNA form, the CDR3 reads TGTGCCAGCAGTGAATGGGGACAGGGGGCGCGGACTGAAGCTTTCTTT. Its translation is CASSEWGQGARTEAFF.

In this sample, this clonotype turned up a few times. The chain couples TRBV15 to TRBJ2-6; a weak D match, TRBD1 (6 bases). The V gene lost 5 bases and the J gene lost 4 bases, with 12 bases spanning the gap. CDR1 is LNHNV and CDR2 is YYDKDF in the germline V gene (reference sequence). The length of the CDR3 is 15 residues. The CDR3 protein is CATSGVGQGANVLTF. DNA of the CDR3: TGTGCCACCAGCGGTGTAGGACAGGGGGCCAACGTCCTGACTTTC.

This clonotype was detected a few times. The J gene is TRBJ2-7, the V gene TRBV14; 7 nucleotides match TRBD1. The V segment lost 3 bases and the J segment 4 bases; nucleotides outside the gene matches: 9. CDR1 and CDR2 from the germline V gene are SGHDN and FVKESK. CDR3 length equals 15 residues. CDR3 coding DNA: TGTGCCAGCAGCCATCCGGGACAGACACTTTACGAGCAGTACTTC. Encoded protein: CASSHPGQTLYEQYF.

The rearrangement links TRBV7-9 to TRBJ1-1; D is ambiguous. This CDR3 has 12 amino acids. Trimming removed 5 bases from V and 10 bases from J, with 14 bases in between. Germline V CDR1 and CDR2: SEHNR, FQNEAQ (reference sequence). The CDR3 sequence is CASSRGGLGAFF. The CDR3 nucleotides are TGTGCCAGCAGCCGAGGCGGCCTTGGAGCTTTCTTT.

V is TRBV7-6 and J is TRBJ2-5; perhaps TRBD2 as D (6 bases). The V end was cut by 3 bases, the J end by 5 bases, with 22 bases between. Per the germline V gene, CDR1 is SGHVS and CDR2 is FNYEAQ. The CDR3 totals 17 residues. CDR3 region: CASSFAGGGWDPETQYF. The DNA for the CDR3 is TGTGCCAGCAGCTTCGCCGGGGGTGGTTGGGACCCCGAGACCCAGTACTTC.

The sample holds many counts of this clonotype. J is TRBJ1-6 and V is TRBV7-9, with 8 bases identical to TRBD1. Trimming cost V 6 bases and J 8 bases; bases outside gene matches: 3. Germline lookup yields CDR1 SEHNR and CDR2 FQNEAQ (reference sequence). The CDR3 has 13 amino acids. Here the CDR3 DNA reads TGTGCCAGCAGTCAGGGGGCTTATTCACCCCTCCACTTT. Amino acid sequence: CASSQGAYSPLHF.